This T cell receptor beta chain was captured in a study of cytomegalovirus exposure and HLA in healthy donors. Points from the study as a whole: In a later analysis, TCR beta V- and J-gene trimming was associated with a missense DCLRE1C variant.

As regards this clone: Its specificity is unknown.

The PCR had 60 Vbeta and 13 Jbeta primers. How the authors handled the data: Among the unique TCR beta chains that a later analysis counted, about 86 million in all, roughly 10 million were shared. Profiled with immunoSEQ multiplex PCR; TCRdb holds only in-frame clones, not every one. The V and J calls and clone size come from that table; D and trimming were worked out from the DNA. The profile shows 150,000 to 180,000 clones, more than 75% of them singletons. Germline V CDR1 and CDR2: SGHTA, FQGNSA. The CDR3 sequence is 15 residues long. V lost 4 bases to trimming and J lost 10 bases; unmatched junction nucleotides: 11. Unrecorded immune exposures were likely, despite nominal health at sampling.

This clonotype was sampled from a young woman in good health and CMV-seronegative. The gene calls are TRBV7-2 and TRBJ2-1; 9 positions match TRBD1. The sequenced material came from PBMCs. The CDR3 here is CASSSPGTGRREQFF. DNA for the CDR3: TGTGCCAGCAGCTCCCCCGGGACAGGGCGACGCGAGCAGTTCTTC.